The TCR beta chain under discussion was sequenced for a study of blood T cell repertoires in COVID-19. TCRdb keeps only in-frame clones here, not all; method: immunoSEQ multiplex PCR. The sample yields under 300,000 clones, 84% seen once. Trimming stripped 3 bases from V and 9 bases from J, with 14 bases between. The CDR3 has 13 amino acids. Germline CDR1 and CDR2: SGDLS and YYNGEE. This chain connects TRBV9 to TRBJ2-3; a possible D gene is TRBD2 (6 bases). The TCR comes from a man aged 35 to 55 who had recovered from COVID-19. Sequencing was done on a sample of peripheral blood. CDR3 coding DNA: TGTGCCAGCAGCGCCAACACGGAGGGCACGCAGTATTTT. The encoded protein is CASSANTEGTQYF.